These 14 T cell receptor beta chains came from one sample sequenced in a study of response to subunit inactivated influenza vaccine. TCRdb re-called the RT-PCR reads with MiXCR, one entry per CDR3 protein. The table shows roughly 170,000 distinct CDR3 sequences, with around 9% occurring only once. The source material was non-naive T cells sorted from PBMCs, sampled on the day of vaccination. The receptor set was obtained from a man in his forties or fifties who received an inactivated influenza vaccine.

V and J are TRBV19 and TRBJ1-2, with D unresolved. This CDR3 comprises 12 residues. Germline V gene data show CDR1 as LNHDA and CDR2 as SQIVND (reference sequence). V dropped 7 bases and J dropped 3 bases, with 9 bases sitting between them. The CDR3: CASIGVHYGYTF. The CDR3 nucleotides are TGTGCCAGTATCGGAGTCCACTATGGCTACACCTTC.

This rearrangement joins TRBV7-2 to TRBJ2-2; a weak D match, TRBD1 (7 bases). The CDR3 length is 16 residues. The ends were cut back, 5 bases at V and 5 bases at J, with 18 bases in the middle. CDR1 is SGHTA, CDR2 FQGNSA, per germline. The CDR3 protein is CASSPGGGWRTGELFF. The CDR3 bases are TGTGCCAGCAGCCCTGGAGGGGGCTGGAGGACCGGGGAGCTGTTTTTT.

This clonotype was picked up a small number of times. The chain joins TRBV4-1 to TRBJ2-2; tentative D call: TRBD1 (6 bases). CDR1 is MGHRA and CDR2 is YSYEKL in the germline V gene. This CDR3 is built from 16 residues. The V end was cut by 4 bases, the J end by 6 bases, with 18 bases between. CDR3 amino acids: CASSREGGLSSGELFF. DNA for the CDR3: TGCGCCAGCAGCCGCGAAGGGGGTTTATCGTCCGGGGAGCTGTTTTTT.

In this sample, this clonotype turned up many times. The V gene is TRBV3-1, the J gene TRBJ2-3; possible D gene TRBD2, 5 bases. CDR3 length equals 13 residues. The germline V and J ends were trimmed by 5 bases and 7 bases, with 13 bases remaining between them. From germline, CDR1 is LGHDT and CDR2 YNNKEL (reference sequence). CDR3 DNA: TGTGCCAGCAGCGGTACCCCCGGGAATACGCAGTATTTT. Encoded protein: CASSGTPGNTQYF.

A few counts support this clonotype. The chain has TRBV7-9 and TRBJ1-4; D is ambiguous. V lost 5 bases and J lost 8, with 9 bases in between. Germline assignment: CDR1 SEHNR and CDR2 FQNEAQ (reference sequence). This CDR3 spans 12 amino acids. The CDR3 sequence: CASSHGSEKLFF. The CDR3 bases are TGTGCCAGCAGCCACGGATCGGAAAAACTGTTTTTT.

This sequence joins TRBV5-6 and TRBJ1-1, with TRBD1 identical over 11 bases. The J segment lost 5 bases and the V segment lost 2 bases, leaving 2 bases of the junction unmatched. From germline, CDR1 is SGHDT and CDR2 YYEEEE. This CDR3 comprises 14 residues. CDR3 amino acids: CASSFGTGGTEAFF. CDR3 DNA: TGTGCCAGCAGCTTTGGGACAGGGGGAACTGAAGCTTTCTTT.

This chain connects TRBV20-1 to TRBJ2-7, with a possible D match to TRBD2 (5 bases). The V gene lost 2 bases and the J gene lost 3 bases, with 14 bases spanning the gap. Germline CDR1 and CDR2: DFQATT and SNEGSKA (reference sequence). The CDR3 covers 14 residues. The chain's CDR3 is CSARLPSTSYEQYF. The CDR3 DNA follows: TGCAGTGCTAGACTACCGAGCACTAGCTACGAGCAGTACTTC.

The chain carries TRBV10-3 and TRBJ1-1, with D uncertain. Per the germline V gene, CDR1 is ENHRY and CDR2 is SYGVKD. This CDR3 spans 14 amino acids. Trimming cost V 5 bases and J 5 bases, with 15 bases left between them. Written as DNA, the CDR3 is TGTGCCATCAGTCGGAGGGAGGTAGGGACTGAAGCTTTCTTT. As protein: CAISRREVGTEAFF.

This clonotype has at least ten counts. Written as DNA, the CDR3 is TGTGCCAGTGCCGCGTACCGGGGATTTGGAAACACTGAAGCTTTCTTT. The encoded protein is CASAAYRGFGNTEAFF. This sequence joins TRBV12-3 or TRBV12-4 and TRBJ1-1; D ambiguous. V shed 9 bases and J shed 2 bases, with 22 bases lying between them. The CDR3 contains 16 residues.

This clonotype was detected ten times or more. The rearrangement links TRBV11-2 to TRBJ2-2, with D hard to call. The V end lost 1 base, the J end lost 3 bases, and 6 bases lay between the germline ends. This CDR3 contains 14 residues. Germline lookup yields CDR1 SGHAT and CDR2 FQNNGV. The CDR3 DNA sequence: TGTGCCAGCAGCTTAGTCGGGTACACCGGGGAGCTGTTTTTT. It is translated as CASSLVGYTGELFF.

This clonotype was recorded at least ten times. This sequence joins TRBV20-1 and TRBJ2-1; D remains ambiguous. V lost 6 bases and J 10 bases, leaving 10 bases between the germline ends. Germline assignment: CDR1 DFQATT and CDR2 SNEGSKA (reference sequence). The CDR3 covers 10 residues. DNA for the CDR3: TGCAGTGCCGGCGTCGGGGAGCAGTTCTTC. Translated, it gives CSAGVGEQFF.

This clonotype was counted a few times. The rearrangement uses TRBV20-1 and TRBJ2-7, with D uncertain. V gave up 5 bases and J gave up 2 bases, with 10 bases separating them. Germline CDR1 reads DFQATT; CDR2 reads SNEGSKA (reference sequence). This CDR3 comprises 12 residues. The CDR3 nucleotides read TGCAGTGCTTCTTCGATACCCTACGAGCAGTACTTC. Residues: CSASSIPYEQYF.

This clonotype was observed a few times. The V gene is TRBV20-1, the J gene TRBJ2-3; D might be TRBD2 (5 bases). The CDR3 totals 15 residues. The germline V and J ends were trimmed by 6 bases and 1 base, with 17 bases remaining between them. Germline assignment: CDR1 DFQATT and CDR2 SNEGSKA (reference sequence). CDR3 DNA sequence: TGCAGTGCCGTTACTAGTCTAAGGGGCACAGATACGCAGTATTTT. Its translation: CSAVTSLRGTDTQYF.

Details on this clonotype: It may be a read error: a sequence one base away is much more abundant. V is TRBV2 and J is TRBJ2-7; D tentatively fits TRBD1 or TRBD2 (5 bases each). Trimming removed 6 bases at V and 3 bases at J, with 6 bases between. The CDR3 loop spans 11 amino acids. The germline CDR1 and CDR2 sequences are SNHLY and FYNNEI. CDR3 amino acids: CASRRGYEQYF. The CDR3 DNA sequence: TGTGCCAGCAGGAGGGGCTACGAGCAGTACTTC.